Sequencing of this TCR beta chain was carried out in a study of shared clonotypes between healthy human individuals. Using immunoSEQ multiplex PCR, the repertoire was profiled, and TCRdb retains in-frame clones only, with some absent. The sample has about 980,000 clones; about 80% are singletons. This CDR3 spans 15 amino acids. V dropped 3 bases and J dropped 6; count of bases not matched to a gene: 9. Germline V gives CDR1 SGDLS, CDR2 YYNGEE. Splitting of CD4+ cells produced CD45RA+ naive and CD45RA-negative memory subsets. V gene TRBV9 combines with J gene TRBJ2-1; the match to TRBD2 covers 7 bases. The source of this sequence is a man aged 18 to 30 in good health. The sequenced sample was memory CD4+ T cells sorted from blood. Subset defined: CD45RA-negative fraction. DNA of the CDR3: TGTGCCAGCAGCGCAAGCACTAGCGCAATCAATGAGCAGTTCTTC. Translated: CASSASTSAINEQFF.